What follows describes a single T cell receptor beta chain. The authors produced TCR alpha and TCR beta cDNA libraries with sample barcodes and UMIs by 5'RACE using constant-segment primers. TCRdb processed the 5' RACE reads anew with MiXCR; each CDR3 protein has one entry. The data hold 400,000 to 550,000 distinct CDR3 sequences, with about 23% observed a single time. This sample stems from a study of T-cell memory formation after mild COVID-19. Germline CDR1 MNHEY, CDR2 SMNVEV (reference sequence). The CDR3 runs to 13 residues. V was clipped by 8 bases and J by 3 bases, with 14 bases between them. The chain links TRBV27 to TRBJ2-7; weak D call: TRBD2 (5 bases). The specimen sequenced was PBMCs or a T cell subset sorted from them (not recorded which). The receptor comes from an adult woman who had mild COVID-19 (a few samples of this study predate the infection). Cell type and time point are not known. This chain's CDR3 is CASSGQLDYEQYF. DNA for the CDR3: TGTGCCAGCTCCGGGCAACTAGACTACGAGCAGTACTTC.